What follows are 2 T cell receptor beta chains derived from one specimen sequenced in a study of blood T cell repertoires in COVID-19. Only in-frame clones appear in the TCRdb table, and some are missing; sequencing was by immunoSEQ multiplex PCR. The sample contains 68,000 or so clones, approximately 89% of which appear only once. Sequenced sample: peripheral blood. The receptors here all came from a human donor in a cohort sampled during active COVID-19.

The V and J genes are TRBV27 and TRBJ1-5; D is unclear. Trimming pared 5 bases from V and 5 bases from J, leaving 19 bases between. The germline V gene encodes CDR1 MNHEY and CDR2 SMNVEV (reference sequence). The CDR3 totals 16 residues. The CDR3 DNA reads TGTGCCAGCAGTCGTGCGGGGTACCGGGGTGATCAGCCCCAGCATTTT. Translation: CASSRAGYRGDQPQHF.

The chain is built from TRBV7-6 and TRBJ1-6; possible D gene TRBD1, 6 bases. With 4 bases removed from V and 0 bases from J, the gap between germline ends came to 19 bases. The length of the CDR3 is 19 residues. CDR1 SGHVS and CDR2 FNYEAQ come from the germline V gene. CDR3 sequence reads: CASSSFGGPGSSYNSPLHF. The CDR3 coding sequence is TGTGCCAGCAGCTCCTTCGGGGGGCCAGGGAGCTCCTATAATTCACCCCTCCACTTT.